The source of this TCR beta chain is a study of beta chain features in type 1 diabetes. This clone was observed a handful of times. Its target is unknown. The V gene lost 6 bases and the J gene lost 0 bases, with 2 bases spanning the gap. The CDR3 runs to 12 residues. Germline loops: CDR1 MDHEN, CDR2 SYDVKM. Of the isolated RNA, all was reverse transcribed, and so the sequenced material was expressed TCRB transcripts. Regulatory, naive and central memory T cell samples averaged roughly 4 million reads. TCRdb's table, derived via immunoSEQ multiplex PCR, lists solely in-frame clones and lacks some. The sample has about 640,000 clones, under 15% seen once. Study-level findings and limits: Any HLA type influence on TCRB rearrangement was left unresolved here. The similarity of naive, central memory and Treg TCRB repertoires appeared greater among patients than among healthy donors. Patients with Type 1 diabetes showed moderately but significantly shorter TCRB CDR3s in all four CD4+ subsets.

The chain carries TRBV28 and TRBJ1-4, with no clear D. Sequenced: naive CD4+ T cells from blood. The receptor was derived from a man aged 25-45 years with type 1 diabetes. The CDR3 DNA follows: TGTGCCAGCAGAACAACTAATGAAAAACTGTTTTTT. Residues: CASRTTNEKLFF.